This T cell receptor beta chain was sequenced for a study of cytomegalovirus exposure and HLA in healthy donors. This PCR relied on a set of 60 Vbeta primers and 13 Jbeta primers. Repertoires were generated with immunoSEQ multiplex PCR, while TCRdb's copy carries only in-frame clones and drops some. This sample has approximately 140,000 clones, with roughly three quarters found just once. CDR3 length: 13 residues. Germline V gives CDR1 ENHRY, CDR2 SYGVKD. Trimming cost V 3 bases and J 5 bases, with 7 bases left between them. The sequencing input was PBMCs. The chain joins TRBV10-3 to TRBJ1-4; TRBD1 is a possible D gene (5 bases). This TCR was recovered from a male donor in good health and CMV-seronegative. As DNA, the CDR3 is TGTGCCATCAGTGATAGGGGAAATGAAAAACTGTTTTTT. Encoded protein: CAISDRGNEKLFF.